This T cell receptor (beta chain) originates from a study of shared clonotypes between healthy human individuals. For this clone: Its matching antigen is unknown.

In the naive CD8 group, cells lacked CD45RO and were positively selected for CCR7, so terminally differentiated effector memory CD45RA+ cells were left out. Overall study results and limits: The study found 4.5% to 5% of naive CD4 clonotypes shared across a handful of donors.

Investigators spread the genomic DNA of each subset evenly over several immunoSEQ plates. The DNA input per sorted-subset replicate PCR was 150 to 200 ng, corresponding to some 30,000 T cell genomes. Here immunoSEQ multiplex PCR was the method, and the copy in TCRdb shows in-frame clones only, minus some. The sample holds millions of clones, about 93% seen once. This CDR3 is 15 amino acids long. Germline loops: CDR1 ENHRY, CDR2 SYGVKD. With V trimmed by 3 bases and J by 5 bases, 5 bases remained unmatched. The TCR sequence derives from a man aged 18 to 35 in good health. Some clones in this sample may be carry-over from other donors' samples. V gene TRBV10-3 combines with J gene TRBJ2-7; 12 nucleotides agree with TRBD1. The material sequenced was naive CD8+ T cells from PBMCs. CDR3 bases: TGTGCCATCAGTGAACCGGGACAGGGGGCCCACGAGCAGTACTTC. This gives the protein CAISEPGQGAHEQYF.